This TCR beta chain was identified during a study of T-cell reconstitution after alpha-beta-depleted transplantation in children. This clonotype was seen a few times. Germline CDR1 is SEHNR and CDR2 is FQNEAQ (reference sequence). This CDR3 contains 15 residues. V was shortened by 4 bases and J by 10 bases, with 17 bases between the two germline ends. Researchers prepared the TCRbeta library using unique molecular identifiers, the study reports. A single record per CDR3 protein comes from TCRdb applying MiXCR to the PCR reads. The sample has hundreds of thousands of distinct CDR3 sequences, roughly 17% seen once.

The source was PBMCs from the stem cell graft donor, collected from the stem cell graft. V is TRBV7-9 and J is TRBJ1-6, with a tentative D call TRBD1 (5 bases). The TCR comes from a human donor who donated a stem cell graft to a child with acute myeloid leukemia. The CDR3 nucleotides read TGTGCCAGCAGCTCAGGGATGAGGGGCCGGTCACCCCTCCACTTT. It translates to CASSSGMRGRSPLHF.